Listed below are T cell receptor beta chains from one sample, sequenced in a study of CD8 T cells in ankylosing spondylitis. TCRdb recomputed calls from the 5' RACE reads with MiXCR, one row per CDR3 protein. The data contain about 8,800 distinct CDR3 sequences, 5% to 7.5% of them singletons. Sequenced material: blood, either unsorted or a sorted T cell fraction (not recorded which). These receptors were obtained from a female donor with ankylosing spondylitis or in good health (not recorded which). The CDR3 runs from the conserved cysteine through the conserved F or W. D genes are given only for firm matches. Some rows mark clone size as missing; the rest say once, few, many or name a class of expanded clone.

j_call d_call clone_size v_call cdr3_nt cdr3_aa
TRBJ2-1 TRBD2 medium-sized TRBV9 TGTGCCAGCAGCGCGACCGGGACTAGATACAATGAGCAGTTCTTC CASSATGTRYNEQFF
TRBJ2-5 TRBD2 medium-sized TRBV9 TGTGCCAGCAGCGTAGAACTAGCGGGGGGGACCCAGTACTTC CASSVELAGGTQYF
TRBJ2-3 - medium-sized TRBV9 TGTGCCAGCAGCGTAGTTAGCACAGATACGCAGTATTTT CASSVVSTDTQYF
TRBJ2-1 TRBD2 many TRBV9 TGTGCCAGCAGCGTAGTGCCAGCGGGAGGGCCCGCCTACAATGAGCAGTTCTTC CASSVVPAGGPAYNEQFF
TRBJ2-7 TRBD1 many TRBV5-6 TGTGCCAGCAGCTTGTGTGCCGGGACAGGGGGGATATACTACGAGCAGTACTTC CASSLCAGTGGIYYEQYF
TRBJ2-7 - many TRBV9 TGTGCCAGCAGCGTCCGGGACTCCTCCTACGAGCAGTACTTC CASSVRDSSYEQYF
TRBJ2-7 - many TRBV9 TGTGCCAGCAGCGGTAGAGACAGATCCTACGAGCAGTACTTC CASSGRDRSYEQYF
TRBJ2-1 - many TRBV9 TGTGCCAGCAGCCCAGAAGGCTATGAGCAGTTCTTC CASSPEGYEQFF
TRBJ2-1 - many TRBV9 TGTGCCAGCAGCTACAGGGAGGATGAGCAGTTCTTC CASSYREDEQFF
TRBJ2-7 TRBD2 many TRBV9 TGTGCCAGCAGCCCTCCCGGGGGGGCCGGGTACGAGCAGTACTTC CASSPPGGAGYEQYF
TRBJ2-5 TRBD1 many TRBV9 TGTGCCAGCAGCGAGGGACAGGGAGGTAGGGGAGAGACCCAGTACTTC CASSEGQGGRGETQYF
TRBJ2-3 TRBD2 many TRBV9 TGTGCCAGCAGCGTGATAGCGGGAACCACAGATACGCAGTATTTT CASSVIAGTTDTQYF
TRBJ2-3 - many TRBV9 TGTGCCAGCAGCCTCGGATTATATAGCACAGATACGCAGTATTTT CASSLGLYSTDTQYF
TRBJ2-3 - - TRBV9 TGTGCCAGCAGCGTATACGGAAACACAGATACGCAGTATTTT CASSVYGNTDTQYF
TRBJ2-1 TRBD1 few TRBV9 TGTGCCAGCAGCGACGGGACAGGGGCTGGTGATGAGCAGTTCTTC CASSDGTGAGDEQFF
TRBJ2-3 - - TRBV9 TGTGCCAGCAGCCTCAGTGGTAGATCGCACGAGGATACGCAGTATTTT CASSLSGRSHEDTQYF